This T cell receptor beta chain was recorded in a study of blood T cell repertoires in COVID-19. Study-level background: The study drew acute and convalescent COVID-19 samples from the United States, Italy and Spain.

The germline CDR1 and CDR2 sequences are MGHRA and YSYEKL. Trimming left V 4 bases short and J 0 bases short, with 12 bases between. The CDR3 has 15 residues. Participants reported their clinical history, and cohort assignment relied on those reports. People in the exposed group encountered a COVID-19 case within 2 weeks before entering the study. Clones were sequenced by immunoSEQ multiplex PCR, and TCRdb holds only the in-frame ones, with some missing. The sample yields about 220,000 clones, roughly 89% seen once. This rearrangement joins TRBV4-1 to TRBJ1-2; a possible D gene is TRBD1 (6 bases). The specimen sequenced was PBMCs or T cells enriched from blood (not recorded which). The receptor comes from a man aged 25 to 40 who had been exposed to COVID-19. CDR3 coding DNA: TGCGCCAGCAGCCTTAGGACAGAAGCTAACTATGGCTACACCTTC. This sequence encodes CASSLRTEANYGYTF.